The 22 T cell receptor beta chains in this list originate from one sample, sequenced in a study of STAT5B mutations in CD4+ large granular lymphocyte leukemia (dated by TCRdb to 2022 to 2024). The library came from the immunoSEQ multiplex PCR assay. Sourced from immuneACCESS, this table was stored by TCRdb with only in-frame sequences that have V and J called. A share of the clones is absent; for the studies checked, an unresolved V gene accounts for under half, and the remainder has no known explanation. Counted in this sample were approximately 40,000 clones; about four fifths of them appeared once. Around 3.5% of the sample goes to the ten largest clones. The material sequenced was CD4+ T cells from blood buffy coats. These receptors were collected from a human donor in good health.

V usage is TRBV7-6 and J usage is TRBJ1-4; the match to TRBD1 covers 10 bases. The CDR3 runs 18 residues. Trimming cost V 3 bases and J 8 bases; bases outside gene matches: 15. CDR1 is SGHVS and CDR2 is FNYEAQ in the germline V gene. The CDR3 nucleotides read TGTGCCAGCAGCTTGAATCCGACAGGGGGCTTGTGGGGAGAAAAACTGTTTTTT. Translation gives CASSLNPTGGLWGEKLFF.

This chain uses TRBV9 with TRBJ1-2, with 11 bases identical to TRBD1. Germline trimming cut 3 bases from V and 6 bases from J; bases unmatched to any gene: 10. The CDR3 spans 16 residues. In germline, CDR1 is SGDLS, CDR2 YYNGEE. CDR3 sequence (DNA): TGTGCCAGCAGCGCCGGGGACAGGGGGGGTTCGGATGGCTACACCTTC. Translation gives CASSAGDRGGSDGYTF.

This sequence joins TRBV4-1 and TRBJ1-2; TRBD1 matches at 7 bases. The CDR3 length is 14 residues. In germline, CDR1 is MGHRA, CDR2 YSYEKL. V trimming: 0 bases; J trimming: 2 bases; junction bases outside the gene matches: 0. The CDR3 DNA follows: TGCGCCAGCAGCCAAGAGACAGGGAACTATGGCTACACCTTC. Its protein product is CASSQETGNYGYTF.

The J gene is TRBJ2-3, the V gene TRBV7-9, with 10 bases that match TRBD1. Per germline, CDR1 SEHNR and CDR2 FQNEAQ (reference sequence). The V segment lost 5 bases and the J segment 1 base; nucleotides outside the gene matches: 3. The CDR3 loop spans 15 amino acids. CDR3 nucleotides: TGTGCCAGCAGCCCCGGGACAGGGGGCACAGATACGCAGTATTTT. This translates into CASSPGTGGTDTQYF.

The J gene is TRBJ2-7, the V gene TRBV7-2; D call uncertain. Germline V gives CDR1 SGHTA, CDR2 FQGNSA. The CDR3 consists of 15 residues. Deletions cut 1 base from V and 0 bases from J, with 10 bases between. Here the CDR3 DNA reads TGTGCCAGCAGCTTAGAGGGTGGGGTCTCCTACGAGCAGTACTTC. This translates into CASSLEGGVSYEQYF. The complete variable domain, with remaining parts taken from reference TRBV7-2 and TRBJ2-7, reads GAGVSQSPSNKVTEKGKDVELRCDPISGHTALYWYRQSLGQGLEFLIYFQGNSAPDKSGLPSDRFSAERTGGSVSTLTIQRTQQEDSAVYLCASSLEGGVSYEQYFGPGTRLTVT.

About this clone itself: One junction end disagrees with the germline gene, perhaps due to a read error. This chain links TRBV10-3 with TRBJ2-5; 8 bases agree with TRBD2. With the DNA end fitting TRBJ2-7 better, the J assignment may be wrong. The CDR3 loop spans 15 amino acids. Per germline, CDR1 ENHRY and CDR2 SYGVKD. The CDR3 sequence: CAISEGVAGSSEQYF. CDR3 DNA sequence: TGTGCCATCAGTGAGGGTGTAGCGGGGTCCTCCGAGCAGTACTTC.

The chain is built from TRBV6-1 and TRBJ2-7; D unclear. CDR3 length: 15 amino acids. V was cut by 6 bases and J by 0 bases, with 15 bases left in between. CDR1 and CDR2 from the germline V gene are MNHNS and SASEGT. The CDR3 reads CASSLSLLGSYEQYF. The CDR3 DNA reads TGTGCCAGCAGCCTTTCCCTTTTGGGCTCCTACGAGCAGTACTTC.

This clone has just one count. CDR3 in DNA: TGTGCCAGCAGTTTATCGGACAGGGCTCTTTCACCCCTCCACTTT. It codes for CASSLSDRALSPLHF. The chain links TRBV27 to TRBJ1-6, with 8 nucleotides matching TRBD1. The CDR3 is made up of 15 amino acids. Germline values: CDR1 MNHEY, CDR2 SMNVEV (reference sequence). Losses at the gene ends were 0 bases for V and 9 bases for J; bases not matched to a gene: 4.

The chain combines TRBV27 with TRBJ2-3; 14 bases agree with TRBD2. V lost 6 bases to trimming and J lost 4 bases; unmatched junction nucleotides: 12. CDR1 is MNHEY and CDR2 is SMNVEV in the germline V gene (reference sequence). The CDR3 is 18 amino acids. Written as DNA, the CDR3 is TGTGCCAGCAGGTTGAACAGAAGACTAGCGGGGGGGCCAGATACGCAGTATTTT. It encodes CASRLNRRLAGGPDTQYF.

This clone was picked up one time. CDR3 amino acids: CASSPDSLSGANVLTF. The CDR3 nucleotides read TGTGCCAGCAGTCCCGACTCGCTCTCTGGGGCCAACGTCCTGACTTTC. The V and J genes are TRBV27 and TRBJ2-6; D not resolved. Germline V CDR1 and CDR2: MNHEY, SMNVEV (reference sequence). This CDR3 has 16 amino acids. The ends were cut back, 5 bases at V and 0 bases at J, with 11 bases in the middle. Based on the CDR3 plus reference TRBV27 and TRBJ2-6, the full variable domain is EAQVTQNPRYLITVTGKKLTVTCSQNMNHEYMSWYRQDPGLGLRQIYYSMNVEVTDKGDVPEGYKVSRKEKRNFPLILESPSPNQTSLYFCASSPDSLSGANVLTFGAGSRLTVL.

This rearrangement joins TRBV28 to TRBJ1-3; perhaps TRBD1 as D (5 bases). Germline values: CDR1 MDHEN, CDR2 SYDVKM. The CDR3 is 13 amino acids. The V end was cut by 6 bases, the J end by 5 bases, with 11 bases between. The DNA for the CDR3 is TGTGCCAGCAGCACCGGGGCAAGAAACACCATATATTTT. Translating gives CASSTGARNTIYF.

The chain links TRBV2 to TRBJ2-7; 8 bases line up with TRBD1. CDR1 and CDR2 (germline): SNHLY, FYNNEI. CDR3 length equals 13 residues. V trimming: 8 bases; J trimming: 0 bases; junction bases outside the gene matches: 3. Here the CDR3 DNA reads TGTGCCAGCCGGGACAGGAGCTCCTACGAGCAGTACTTC. This sequence encodes CASRDRSSYEQYF.

This chain joins TRBV5-6 and TRBJ2-4; a possible D gene is TRBD2 (5 bases). This CDR3 region has 15 residues. Germline CDR1 reads SGHDT; CDR2 reads YYEEEE. V shed 0 bases and J shed 8 bases, with 15 bases lying between them. This CDR3 is CASSLGSRDRDIQYF. The CDR3 region has the DNA TGTGCCAGCAGCTTGGGCAGTCGGGATAGGGACATTCAGTACTTC.

In this sample, this clone turned up once. This chain uses TRBV18 with TRBJ2-7; D not certain. CDR3 length: 14 residues. Trimming stripped 3 bases from V and 3 bases from J, with 12 bases between. In germline, CDR1 is KGHSH, CDR2 LQKENI. The CDR3: CASSPRNPYYEQYF. For the CDR3, the DNA is TGTGCCAGCTCACCCCGTAATCCCTACTACGAGCAGTACTTC.

Remarks on this clone: The sample carries other DNA sequences with the same CDR3. The chain joins TRBV4-1 to TRBJ2-5; perhaps TRBD1 as D (5 bases). The CDR3 is 15 residues long. Per the germline V gene, CDR1 is MGHRA and CDR2 is YSYEKL. The V end lost 4 bases, the J end lost 1 base, and 13 bases lay between the germline ends. The CDR3 sequence is CASSPGRSLQETQYF. In DNA form, the CDR3 reads TGCGCCAGCAGCCCAGGGCGGAGCCTCCAAGAGACCCAGTACTTC.

The J gene is TRBJ2-1, the V gene TRBV10-2; TRBD2 matches 14 bases. Trimming removed 6 bases from V and 2 bases from J; junction bases left unmatched: 6. This CDR3 comprises 17 residues. CDR1 and CDR2 from the germline V gene are WSHSY and SAAADI. In nucleotides, the CDR3 is TGCGCCAGCAGAGGGACTAGCGGGAGTGGGACCTACAATGAGCAGTTCTTC. It specifies CASRGTSGSGTYNEQFF.

The chain combines TRBV4-2 with TRBJ2-1; 7 bases line up with TRBD2. V was pared by 0 bases and J by 7 bases, with 9 bases of the junction left unmatched. The CDR3 runs 16 residues. Per germline, CDR1 LGHNA and CDR2 YNFKEQ. In nucleotides, the CDR3 is TGTGCCAGCAGCCAAGATCCCTACGGGGGGACTAATGAGCAGTTCTTC. It encodes CASSQDPYGGTNEQFF.

The J gene is TRBJ2-7, the V gene TRBV7-9; 8 bases fit TRBD1. CDR3 length: 15 residues. After removal of 4 bases from V and 6 bases from J, the junction contained 11 bases not matched to a gene. In germline, CDR1 is SEHNR, CDR2 FQNEAQ (reference sequence). The CDR3 protein is CASSSTWTGILEQYF. CDR3 bases: TGTGCCAGCAGCTCTACTTGGACAGGGATCCTCGAGCAGTACTTC.

This chain joins TRBV30 and TRBJ2-7, with TRBD1 matching over 7 bases. Germline loops: CDR1 GTSNPN, CDR2 SVGIG (reference sequence). CDR3 size: 14 residues. Trimming removed 4 bases from V and 3 bases from J; junction bases left unmatched: 9. CDR3 loop: CAWTVGQAVYEQYF. The CDR3 region has the DNA TGTGCCTGGACTGTAGGACAGGCGGTCTACGAGCAGTACTTC.

DNA of the CDR3: TGTGCCAGCAGCCGTGGCCTAGCGGGAGGCGGGGAGCTGTTTTTT. It codes for CASSRGLAGGGELFF. The V and J genes are TRBV7-8 and TRBJ2-2; 11 bases are shared with TRBD2. With 5 bases clipped from V and 7 bases from J, the junction kept 6 bases outside the gene matches. CDR1 and CDR2 (germline): SGHVS, FQNEAQ. The CDR3 totals 15 residues.

The V gene is TRBV30, the J gene TRBJ2-2; D uncertain. The CDR3 sequence is 12 residues long. Germline values: CDR1 GTSNPN, CDR2 SVGIG (reference sequence). Trimming removed 0 bases from V and 3 bases from J, with 2 bases in between. In DNA form, the CDR3 reads TGTGCCTGGAGTGTATACACCGGGGAGCTGTTTTTT. This sequence encodes CAWSVYTGELFF.

The gene calls are TRBV29-1 and TRBJ2-5, with unresolved D. The CDR3 contains 12 residues. Per the germline V gene, CDR1 is SQVTM and CDR2 is ANQGSEA. V was pared by 5 bases and J by 5 bases, with 12 bases between. In nucleotides, the CDR3 is TGCAGCGTTAATGAGGTGACGGAGACCCAGTACTTC. It translates to CSVNEVTETQYF. The full variable domain, completed using reference TRBV29-1 and TRBJ2-5, is SAVISQKPSRDICQRGTSLTIQCQVDSQVTMMFWYRQQPGQSLTLIATANQGSEATYESGFVIDKFPISRPNLTFSTLTVSNMSPEDSSIYLCSVNEVTETQYFGPGTRLLVL.